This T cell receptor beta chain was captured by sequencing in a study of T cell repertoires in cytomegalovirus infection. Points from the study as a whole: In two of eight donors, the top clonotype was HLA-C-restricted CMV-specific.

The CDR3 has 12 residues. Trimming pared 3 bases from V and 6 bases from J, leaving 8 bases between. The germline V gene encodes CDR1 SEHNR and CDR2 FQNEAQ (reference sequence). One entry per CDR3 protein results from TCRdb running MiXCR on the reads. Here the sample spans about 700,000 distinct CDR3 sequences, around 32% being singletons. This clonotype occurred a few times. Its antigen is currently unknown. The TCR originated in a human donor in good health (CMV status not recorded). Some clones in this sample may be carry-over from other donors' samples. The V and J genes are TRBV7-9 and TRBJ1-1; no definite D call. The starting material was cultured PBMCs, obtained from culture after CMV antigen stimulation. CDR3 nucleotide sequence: TGTGCCAGCAGCTTTAAGGTTCCTGAAGCTTTCTTT. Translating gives CASSFKVPEAFF.